The entry that follows covers one T cell receptor beta chain sequence. This clonotype was observed many times. There is no known antigen for this receptor. No base quality information exists; no much larger clone differs at one position. Hyperthyroidism patients were newly diagnosed, had a disease duration of under 2 months, and were aged 18 to 65 years. The study excluded patients with uncontrolled infections, other autoimmune diseases, pregnancy or lactation. Diagnoses were based on clinical symptoms, serum thyroxine and TRAb, thyroid ultrasound and orbital computed tomography. Blood from progressor patients was collected at the time of first diagnosis with hyperthyroidism, before any ophthalmopathy symptoms had appeared. PBMCs were separated from roughly 10 ml of fresh peripheral blood using Ficoll-Paque density gradient centrifugation. Patients classed as progressors first received a Graves' hyperthyroidism diagnosis and then went on to develop ophthalmopathy during follow-up. Total RNA was extracted with Trizol reagent, and quality was checked on an Agilent 2100 Bioanalyzer.

This specimen belongs to a study of T cells in Graves' hyperthyroidism and ophthalmopathy (dated by TCRdb to between 2019 and 2020). Background on the whole study: Peripheral blood was collected at initial diagnosis, before any treatment. A discovery cohort of roughly 100 patients, 43 with Graves' ophthalmopathy and about 58 with stable Graves' hyperthyroidism, was used to find distinguishing TCR V-J signatures. An independent validation cohort of 18 to 20 hyperthyroidism patients and over 15 patients who later progressed to ophthalmopathy tested prospective prediction of ophthalmopathy. For training and testing, the 100 or so patients in the discovery cohort were randomly divided in a 7:3 ratio. Thyroid tissue and blood T-cell repertoires from several Graves' hyperthyroidism patients were also compared in the study. Following sampling, methimazole starting at 30 mg daily was given to hyperthyroidism patients, and high-dose intravenous methylprednisolone was given to ophthalmopathy patients. TCR Vbeta CDR3 sequencing of 120 to 150 peripheral blood samples (under 45 ophthalmopathy, roughly 72 hyperthyroidism and around 17 progressor patients) is reported in the paper. Results and caveats for the whole study, not just this receptor: Most expanded thyroid clonotypes (frequency above 0.001) were also detected in blood, suggesting blood repertoires may reflect thyroid immune responses. In cross-validation, a model built on a 13 V-J signature told ophthalmopathy apart from stable hyperthyroidism with 85% to 90% sensitivity and 81% to 82% specificity, and in testing the same model reached 80%/75%. In validation, the model predicted progression to ophthalmopathy a median of approximately 6.6 months before onset, with approximately 70% sensitivity and roughly 73% specificity. No statistical method was used to fix the sample size in advance, and group allocation was not hidden from the investigators.

TCR beta CDR3 regions were amplified from RNA transcripts. For the first round of RT-PCR on the TCR CDR3, the HTBI primer set was used together with the Qiagen OneStep RT-PCR kit. Libraries were constructed in a second round of multiplex PCR, after which size selection and purification were performed. Sequencing of the libraries was done on an Illumina HiSeq2000 using paired-end 100 bp reads. Processing in the source paper ran as follows. SOAPnuke was used to process the raw data, with reads discarded if the reads contained adapters or uncalled bases, had a mean Phred below 15, or lacked an exact constant-primer or identifier match. High-quality paired reads were merged with COPE v1.2.5, and unique nucleotide sequences were defined as clonotypes. MiTCR v1.1 was used to align the clonotypes against IMGT TRBV, TRBD and TRBJ reference segments. The analysis included only V-J combinations with a frequency above 0.0001, which together covered approximately 99% of the repertoires. A TCS score was defined as the ratio of F50 (clonal expansion) to E x V (chaos), with BLOSUM62-based TCRdist applied between CDR3 peptides within each V-J. Welch's t-statistics and random forest reduced 500 to 650 V-J features to fewer than 15, which were used in a naive Bayes classifier (R e1071). Clones were called with MiXCR by TCRdb after fastp trimmed the public reads at Q25, and only in-frame beta chains were retained. Identical CDR3 protein sequences are pooled into one entry, listed with their most common genes and DNA. The V and J calls shown here were made by TCRdb, not taken from the authors' results. For this sample there are fewer than 350,000 distinct CDR3 sequences; 13% appear just once. Roughly 8.5% of the sample is held by the ten biggest clonotypes.

From the germline V gene, CDR1 is SGHTA and CDR2 is FQGNSA. Trimming at the junction amounts to 5 bases on V and 4 bases on J, and the germline ends lie 15 bases apart. The CDR3 numbers 15 residues from cysteine through phenylalanine. The kept DNA is CDR3 alone, 45 bases in frame from the first base. The V and J segments used are TRBV7-2 and TRBJ1-3; TRBD1 is a possible D gene, resting on 5 matching bases. The sample taken for sequencing was blood. This TCR came from a woman aged 25 to 39 with Graves' hyperthyroidism that later progressed to Graves' ophthalmopathy. The base sequence is TGTGCCAGCAGCCTATCCGGGACTTGGGGAAACACCATATATTTT. The resulting protein is CASSLSGTWGNTIYF.